This T cell receptor beta chain stems from a study of T cell clonotyping in hematopoietic cell transplantation. A remark on this clone: Its matching antigen is unknown.

Study results and caveats: Pathologically expanded recipient clonotypes increased progressively from day 30 to day 180 as diversity fell.

Assay used: immunoSEQ multiplex PCR; TCRdb lists only in-frame clones, some missing. The data hold roughly 44,000 clones, with around 95% observed a single time. The length of the CDR3 is 17 residues. Trimming shortened V by 0 bases and J by 0 bases, and 9 bases separated the two germline ends. The germline CDR1 and CDR2 sequences are MGHRA and YSYEKL. The clonotype originates from a man aged 30-40 years in good health. Some clones in this sample may be carry-over from other donors' samples. Input material: peripheral blood mononuclear cells. The chain couples TRBV4-1 to TRBJ1-6; D not certain. CDR3 nucleotide sequence: TGCGCCAGCAGCCAAGAAGGGAGGAGCTCCTATAATTCACCCCTCCACTTT. This codes for CASSQEGRSSYNSPLHF.